The 25 T cell receptor beta chains reported below all come from one sample, sequenced in a study of shared clonotypes between healthy human individuals. Sequencing used immunoSEQ multiplex PCR; TCRdb keeps in-frame clones, though not all of them. Among about 1 million clones, 60% to 80% were seen once, and the ten largest hold about 1.5%. The sample consisted of memory CD4+ T cells sorted from blood. The subset denotes: CD45RA-negative fraction. Receptor source: a man between 18 and 35 years old in good health.

The V gene is TRBV5-4, the J gene TRBJ1-1; D is undetermined. V was pared by 1 base and J by 11 bases, with 12 bases between. CDR1 and CDR2 (germline): SGHNT, YYREEE (reference sequence). The CDR3 runs 12 residues. The CDR3 sequence: CASSLRGLMAFF. CDR3 coding DNA: TGTGCCAGCAGCTTGCGGGGTCTTATGGCTTTCTTT.

The rearrangement joins TRBV4-3 to TRBJ2-5; unclear D gene. Germline V gives CDR1 LGHNA, CDR2 YSLEER. CDR3 length: 14 amino acids. V gave up 0 bases and J gave up 7 bases, with 12 bases separating them. The CDR3 region is CASSQDPGRGTQYF. The CDR3 bases are TGCGCCAGCAGCCAAGACCCTGGGCGCGGGACCCAGTACTTC.

The CDR3 loop is CASSLRGANYNEQFF. In DNA form, the CDR3 reads TGTGCCAGCAGTTTACGCGGGGCCAACTACAATGAGCAGTTCTTC. The chain links TRBV27 to TRBJ2-1, with D possibly matching TRBD2 (6 bases). Looked up from germline, CDR1 is MNHEY and CDR2 is SMNVEV (reference sequence). The CDR3 has 15 amino acids. The V end lost 2 bases, the J end lost 3 bases, and 11 bases lay between the germline ends.

V usage is TRBV18 and J usage is TRBJ2-7; 8 nucleotides line up with TRBD1. The junction had 6 bases not matched to a gene; V was cut back by 5 bases and J by 0 bases. Germline V CDR1 and CDR2: KGHSH, LQKENI. This CDR3 has 15 amino acids. CDR3 amino acids: CASSAGTGHSYEQYF. CDR3 in DNA: TGTGCCAGCTCAGCCGGGACAGGTCACTCCTACGAGCAGTACTTC.

V gene TRBV6-1 combines with J gene TRBJ1-5; 8 positions agree with TRBD1. V trimming: 3 bases; J trimming: 6 bases; junction bases outside the gene matches: 4. Germline V gene sequence: CDR1 MNHNS, CDR2 SASEGT. This CDR3 region has 14 residues. The CDR3 region is CASSDRGLGQPQHF. In DNA form, the CDR3 reads TGTGCCAGCAGTGACAGGGGGCTAGGTCAGCCCCAGCATTTT.

The rearrangement links TRBV28 to TRBJ2-7; 8 bases are shared with TRBD1. J lost 5 bases, V lost 6 bases, and 9 bases had no gene match. CDR1 MDHEN and CDR2 SYDVKM come from the germline V gene. This CDR3 spans 14 amino acids. Here the CDR3 DNA reads TGTGCCAGCAGCGGGGACAGGAGGACCAACGAGCAGTACTTC. Residues: CASSGDRRTNEQYF.

This sequence joins TRBV29-1 and TRBJ1-1, with 7 bases aligning to TRBD1. The CDR3 covers 12 residues. Germline CDR1 and CDR2: SQVTM and ANQGSEA. V shed 6 bases and J 4 bases; nucleotides not matched to a gene: 5. CDR3 sequence (DNA): TGCAGCGTAGTGACAGGGATCACTGAAGCTTTCTTT. It codes for CSVVTGITEAFF.

Here the CDR3 DNA reads TGTGCCACCCAGGCTCAAGATAATTCACCCCTCCACTTT. Translation: CATQAQDNSPLHF. This chain connects TRBV2 to TRBJ1-6; D not certain. Germline V gives CDR1 SNHLY, CDR2 FYNNEI. This CDR3 region has 13 residues. The ends were cut back, 10 bases at V and 5 bases at J, with 12 bases in the middle.

V and J are TRBV6-5 and TRBJ2-7; 7 nucleotides agree with TRBD2. V was clipped by 0 bases and J by 3 bases; unmatched bases: 5. CDR3 size: 15 residues. Germline assignment: CDR1 MNHEY and CDR2 SVGAGI. The CDR3, as DNA: TGTGCCAGCAGTTACTCGATGGGAGGGGTCTACGAGCAGTACTTC. This encodes CASSYSMGGVYEQYF.

This chain joins TRBV5-1 and TRBJ1-6; tentatively, D is TRBD1 (5 bases). Per germline, CDR1 SGHRS and CDR2 YFSETQ. CDR3 length: 16 residues. V shed 0 bases and J shed 5 bases, with 12 bases lying between them. This chain's CDR3 is CASSLETAGNNSPLHF. The CDR3 DNA follows: TGCGCCAGCAGCTTGGAGACAGCTGGAAATAATTCACCCCTCCACTTT.

V and J are TRBV6-1 and TRBJ1-1; weak D call: TRBD1 (5 bases). Germline lookup yields CDR1 MNHNS and CDR2 SASEGT. V was cut by 7 bases and J by 3 bases, with 15 bases left in between. The length of the CDR3 is 14 residues. The CDR3 reads CASTLRGGDTEAFF. The CDR3 DNA reads TGTGCCAGCACCCTGAGGGGCGGAGACACTGAAGCTTTCTTT.

The V gene is TRBV20-1, the J gene TRBJ1-2, with D unclear. CDR3 length: 11 residues. The germline gives CDR1 DFQATT, CDR2 SNEGSKA (reference sequence). The V gene lost 3 bases and the J gene lost 7 bases, with 9 bases spanning the gap. CDR3 loop: CSASQQVGYTF. The CDR3 DNA reads TGCAGTGCTAGCCAGCAAGTTGGCTACACCTTC.

The rearrangement links TRBV10-3 to TRBJ2-2, with 9 nucleotides matching TRBD1. Per the germline V gene, CDR1 is ENHRY and CDR2 is SYGVKD. The J segment lost 6 bases and the V segment lost 6 bases, leaving 14 bases of the junction unmatched. The length of the CDR3 is 17 residues. CDR3 region: CAIRSDRGGTKAGELFF. DNA for the CDR3: TGTGCCATCAGATCAGACAGGGGGGGTACGAAGGCCGGGGAGCTGTTTTTT.

J is TRBJ1-5 and V is TRBV18; no definite D call. The germline CDR1 and CDR2 sequences are KGHSH and LQKENI. The CDR3 is made up of 14 amino acids. Between the trimmed V and J ends, which lost 4 bases and 4 bases, there was a span of 11 bases. The CDR3 region is CASSRQSSNQPQHF. The CDR3 region has the DNA TGTGCCAGCTCACGACAATCCTCAAATCAGCCCCAGCATTTT. The full variable domain, completed using reference TRBV18 and TRBJ1-5, is NAGVMQNPRHLVRRRGQEARLRCSPMKGHSHVYWYRQLPEEGLKFMVYLQKENIIDESGMPKERFSAEFPKEGPSILRIQQVVRGDSAAYFCASSRQSSNQPQHFGDGTRLSIL.

V gene TRBV5-1 combines with J gene TRBJ2-6, with D perhaps matching TRBD2 (5 bases). V was cut by 4 bases and J by 0 bases, with 11 bases left in between. The germline gives CDR1 SGHRS, CDR2 YFSETQ. This CDR3 is built from 16 residues. The CDR3 DNA is TGCGCCAGCAGCCCGGGGTCGAACTCTGGGGCCAACGTCCTGACTTTC. As protein: CASSPGSNSGANVLTF.

J is TRBJ1-2 and V is TRBV5-1; TRBD1 aligns across 7 bases. In germline, CDR1 is SGHRS, CDR2 YFSETQ. There are 15 residues in the CDR3. The trim removed 0 bases at V and 8 bases at J, leaving 10 bases unmatched. This CDR3 reads CASSLGVPQGNGYTF. CDR3 DNA: TGCGCCAGCAGCTTGGGGGTCCCACAGGGGAACGGCTACACCTTC.

J is TRBJ1-2 and V is TRBV4-3; 7 bases are shared with TRBD1. Germline values: CDR1 LGHNA, CDR2 YSLEER. Losses at the gene ends were 0 bases for V and 4 bases for J; bases not matched to a gene: 8. The CDR3 length is 16 residues. The CDR3 sequence is CASSQDRETGIYGYTF. The CDR3 region has the DNA TGCGCCAGCAGCCAAGATCGGGAGACAGGGATCTATGGCTACACCTTC.

The rearrangement links TRBV4-2 to TRBJ1-5; 7 nucleotides match TRBD1. Germline V gene sequence: CDR1 LGHNA, CDR2 YNFKEQ. Trimming took 3 bases from V and 8 from J; bases not matched to a gene: 13. The CDR3 extends over 16 amino acids. This CDR3 is CASSHSLTQGGEPQHF. For the CDR3, the DNA is TGTGCCAGCAGCCATAGCCTTACCCAGGGGGGCGAGCCCCAGCATTTT.

The gene calls are TRBV27 and TRBJ2-1, with D perhaps TRBD2 (7 bases). Trimming took 8 bases from V and 7 from J, leaving 18 bases between them. CDR3 length: 14 amino acids. CDR1 MNHEY and CDR2 SMNVEV come from the germline V gene (reference sequence). CDR3 in DNA: TGTGCCAGCCAGGGGCGGGGGCCAACGAATGAGCAGTTCTTC. Protein product: CASQGRGPTNEQFF.

The V call is TRBV7-2, the J call TRBJ1-5, with a tentative D call TRBD1 (6 bases). Germline V lookup: CDR1 SGHTA, CDR2 FQGNSA. V lost 6 bases and J lost 7, with 19 bases in between. CDR3 size: 15 residues. CDR3 in amino acids: CASSPGEQGRQPQHF. In DNA, the CDR3 is TGTGCCAGCAGTCCCGGAGAACAGGGCCGACAGCCCCAGCATTTT.

The rearrangement joins TRBV5-1 to TRBJ2-7; the match to TRBD2 covers 7 bases. Trimming took 5 bases from V and 2 from J; bases not matched to a gene: 7. CDR3 length: 14 amino acids. CDR1 and CDR2 (germline): SGHRS, YFSETQ. Written as DNA, the CDR3 is TGCGCCAGCAGATCGGCTAGCGGTGCCTACGAGCAGTACTTC. Protein: CASRSASGAYEQYF.

CDR3 DNA: TGTGCCAGCAGCTTGGAATCACTTCCGGGACTAGCGATGTACGAGCAGTACTTC. Translation gives CASSLESLPGLAMYEQYF. The gene calls are TRBV5-6 and TRBJ2-7, with 10 bases lining up with TRBD2. V gave up 0 bases and J gave up 4 bases; unmatched junction bases: 13. The CDR3 extends over 18 amino acids. Germline values: CDR1 SGHDT, CDR2 YYEEEE.

J is TRBJ2-1 and V is TRBV12-5; 8 bases line up with TRBD1. Trimming at V came to 7 bases and at J to 8 bases, leaving 10 bases not matched to a gene. In germline, CDR1 is LGHNT, CDR2 FRNRAP. This CDR3 is 14 amino acids long. In DNA form, the CDR3 reads TGTGCTAGTGCCTTTGGGACAGGTGAATATGAGCAGTTCTTC. Amino acid sequence: CASAFGTGEYEQFF.

The chain is built from TRBV11-2 and TRBJ1-1, with 8 bases identical to TRBD1. V gave up 3 bases and J gave up 5 bases; unmatched junction bases: 5. The CDR3 runs 14 residues. From germline, CDR1 is SGHAT and CDR2 FQNNGV. The CDR3 is CASSFGQGRTEAFF. The DNA of the CDR3 is TGTGCCAGCAGCTTCGGACAGGGTAGAACTGAAGCTTTCTTT.

The chain recombines TRBV6-5 with TRBJ1-1; D might be TRBD1 (6 bases). Germline V gene data show CDR1 as MNHEY and CDR2 as SVGAGI. The CDR3 contains 14 residues. V lost 6 bases to trimming and J lost 2 bases, with 13 bases between them. CDR3 amino acids: CASRTGYTNTEAFF. CDR3 nucleotides: TGTGCCAGCAGAACAGGGTATACTAACACTGAAGCTTTCTTT.